The T cell receptor beta chain described here comes from a study of blood T cell repertoires in COVID-19. The overall study: Researchers got acute and convalescent COVID-19 samples from the United States, Italy and Spain.

This clone was seen only once. Authors' methods: Amplification with reference gene primers provided the estimates of nucleated cell counts. Only in-frame clones appear in the TCRdb table, and some are missing; sequencing was by immunoSEQ multiplex PCR. V, J and clone size reflect that table, while D and trimming were determined from the DNA. The table shows 110,000 or so clones, with more than 65% occurring only once. Germline V gene data show CDR1 as SGHKS and CDR2 as YYEKEE (reference sequence). V gave up 2 bases and J gave up 4 bases, with 13 bases separating them. The CDR3 length is 15 residues. This receptor was identified in a man in his fifties or sixties with acute or convalescent COVID-19. V gene TRBV5-5 combines with J gene TRBJ1-5; D not resolved. The specimen sequenced was peripheral blood. CDR3 sequence reads: CASSFTGGGNQPQHF. In DNA, the CDR3 is TGTGCCAGCAGCTTTACCGGAGGTGGGAATCAGCCCCAGCATTTT.